The text below deals with one T cell receptor (beta chain). The target of this receptor is not known. No quality values exist for individual bases; no much larger clone is one base distant. RNA was extracted using the RNeasy kit, and about 0.45 to 1 ug of the RNA was reverse transcribed with random hexamers. The immunoSEQ multiplex PCR assay, which covers 54 Vbeta and 13 Jbeta segments, was used to amplify TCR beta CDR3 regions. Bias from PCR amplification was corrected by using a synthetic template baseline for primer optimization and for computational correction. Regarding the original processing steps: Reads were assigned to V, D and J genes according to IMGT and analyzed in immunoSEQ Analyzer, with only productive sequences retained. To calculate clonality, Shannon entropy was normalized by log2 of the number of productive unique sequences and then subtracted from one. For each patient and control, public and private clones were evaluated among the 100 most prevalent clones. Clones were defined as Susac-specific if absent from the healthy and MS cohorts, from 1052 published viral clones and from other ImmuneACCESS disease sequences. TCRdb reworked the public reads: Q25 trimming with fastp, MiXCR clone assembly, productive beta chains retained. Each CDR3 protein appears once, grouped with its most common genes and DNA. The V and J calls reflect TCRdb's pipeline rather than the authors' work. This sample gives 74,000 or so distinct CDR3 sequences in total; approximately 94% of them show up just once. The ten top clones hold more than 0.5% of the sample.

The sample belongs to a study of CD8 T cells in Susac syndrome (dated by TCRdb to the late 2010s). Study-level background: Among the Susac syndrome patients who were sequenced, clinically active disease was present in about six and clinical remission was observed in roughly eight. At blood withdrawal, Susac syndrome patients were either therapy-naive, taking corticosteroids (in some cases with IVIg as well), or taking IVIg alone. Repertoire sequencing was used to test whether CD8+ T cell activation and differentiation in Susac syndrome was antigen driven. What the work shows at the level of the full study, not this receptor alone: In patients with Susac syndrome, the CD4+ T cell repertoire showed no detectable clonal expansion. The number of individuals in the TCR sequencing and HLA analysis was recognized as being relatively small.

High-throughput TCR beta sequencing profiled peripheral blood CD8+ and CD4+ T cells from healthy donors, Susac syndrome patients and multiple sclerosis patients. The Susac syndrome patients fulfilled recently defined diagnostic criteria for either definite or probable disease. CD8+ TEMRA cells were enriched by FACS, while bulk CD8+ and CD4+ T cells were purified by magnetic negative isolation. Blood was drawn into EDTA tubes, processed within 24 hours, and PBMCs were isolated by density gradient centrifugation. PBMCs destined for TCR sequencing were cryopreserved in liquid nitrogen and later thawed in a 37 °C water bath. A purity of at least 90% was achieved for sorted or isolated CD4+, CD8+ and CD8+ TEMRA cells. In the germline V gene, CDR1 corresponds to MNHEY and CDR2 to SVGAGI. The CDR3, cysteine through phenylalanine, is 15 amino acids long. The kept DNA is CDR3 alone, 45 bases in frame from the first base. V and J lose 5 bases and 0 bases, and a span of 14 bases separates them.

Sequences were obtained from CD4+ T cells from PBMCs. The chain was built from TRBV6-5 and TRBJ2-7; the D region possibly corresponds to TRBD1 (5 bases align). This sequence was found in a human donor with Susac syndrome. The DNA is as follows: TGTGCCAGCAGTACGCCCGGACAAGGCTCCTACGAGCAGTACTTC. It encodes CASSTPGQGSYEQYF.